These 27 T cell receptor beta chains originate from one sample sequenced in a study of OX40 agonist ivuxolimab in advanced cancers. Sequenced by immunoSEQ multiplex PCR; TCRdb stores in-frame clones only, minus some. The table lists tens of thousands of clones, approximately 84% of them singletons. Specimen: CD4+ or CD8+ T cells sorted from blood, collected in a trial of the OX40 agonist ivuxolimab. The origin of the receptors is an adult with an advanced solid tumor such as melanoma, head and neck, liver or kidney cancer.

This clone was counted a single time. In nucleotides, the CDR3 is TGTGCCAGCAGCCCGGCACTAGGAGGGGGTGAGCAGTTCTTC. Translation: CASSPALGGGEQFF. The V gene is TRBV7-2, the J gene TRBJ2-1; the D call may be TRBD1 or TRBD2 (6 bases each). This CDR3 is built from 14 residues. The V and J ends lost 5 bases and 9 bases respectively, with 17 bases between them. The germline V gene has CDR1 SGHTA and CDR2 FQGNSA.

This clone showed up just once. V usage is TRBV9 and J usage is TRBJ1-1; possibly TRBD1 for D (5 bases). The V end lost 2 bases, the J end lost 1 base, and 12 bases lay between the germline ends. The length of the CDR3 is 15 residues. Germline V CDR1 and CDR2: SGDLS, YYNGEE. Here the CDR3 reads CASSVRDSKNTEAFF. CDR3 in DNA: TGTGCCAGCAGCGTTCGGGACTCCAAGAACACTGAAGCTTTCTTT. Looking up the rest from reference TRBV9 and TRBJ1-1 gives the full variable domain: DSGVTQTPKHLITATGQRVTLRCSPRSGDLSVYWYQQSLDQGLQFLIQYYNGEERAKGNILERFSAQQFPDLHSELNLSSLELGDSALYFCASSVRDSKNTEAFFGQGTRLTVV.

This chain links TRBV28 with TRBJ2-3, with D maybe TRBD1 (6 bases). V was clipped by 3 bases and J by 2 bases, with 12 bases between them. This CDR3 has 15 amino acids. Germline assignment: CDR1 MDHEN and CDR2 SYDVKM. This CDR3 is CASSFQGPDTDTQYF. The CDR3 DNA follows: TGTGCCAGCAGTTTCCAGGGGCCGGACACAGATACGCAGTATTTT.

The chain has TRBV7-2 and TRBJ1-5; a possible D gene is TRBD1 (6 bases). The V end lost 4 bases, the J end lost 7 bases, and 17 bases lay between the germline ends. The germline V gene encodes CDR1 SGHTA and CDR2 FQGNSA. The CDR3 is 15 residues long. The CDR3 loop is CASSSRGGGDQPQHF. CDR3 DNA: TGTGCCAGCAGCTCCAGAGGGGGGGGCGACCAGCCCCAGCATTTT.

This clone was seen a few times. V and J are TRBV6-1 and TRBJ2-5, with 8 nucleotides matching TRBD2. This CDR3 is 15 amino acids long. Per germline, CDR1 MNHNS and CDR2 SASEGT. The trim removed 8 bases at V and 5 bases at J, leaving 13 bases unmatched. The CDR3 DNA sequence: TGTGCCAGCCGCACGAGAAGAGCGGGAGACGAGACCCAGTACTTC. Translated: CASRTRRAGDETQYF.

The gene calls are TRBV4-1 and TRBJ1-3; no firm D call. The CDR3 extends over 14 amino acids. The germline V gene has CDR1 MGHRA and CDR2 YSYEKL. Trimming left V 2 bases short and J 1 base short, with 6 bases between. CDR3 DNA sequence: TGCGCCAGCAGCCAACCAGCATCTGGAAACACCATATATTTT. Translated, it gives CASSQPASGNTIYF.

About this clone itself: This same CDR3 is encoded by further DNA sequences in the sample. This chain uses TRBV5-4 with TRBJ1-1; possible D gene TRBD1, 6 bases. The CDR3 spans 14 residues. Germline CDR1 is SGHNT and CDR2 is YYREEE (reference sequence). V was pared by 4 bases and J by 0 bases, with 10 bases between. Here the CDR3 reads CASSRTGLNTEAFF. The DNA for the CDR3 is TGTGCCAGCAGCCGAACAGGGTTGAACACTGAAGCTTTCTTT.

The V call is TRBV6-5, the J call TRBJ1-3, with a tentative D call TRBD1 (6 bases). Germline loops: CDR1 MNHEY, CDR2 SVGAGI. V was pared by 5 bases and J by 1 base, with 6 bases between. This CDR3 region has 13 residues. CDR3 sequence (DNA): TGTGCCAGCAGTGGACAGTCTGGAAACACCATATATTTT. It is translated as CASSGQSGNTIYF.

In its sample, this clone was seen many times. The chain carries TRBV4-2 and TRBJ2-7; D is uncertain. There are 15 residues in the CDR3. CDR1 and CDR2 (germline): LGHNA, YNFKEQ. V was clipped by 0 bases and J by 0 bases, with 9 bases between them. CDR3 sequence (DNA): TGTGCCAGCAGCCAAGATAAGAGCATCTCCTACGAGCAGTACTTC. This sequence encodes CASSQDKSISYEQYF.

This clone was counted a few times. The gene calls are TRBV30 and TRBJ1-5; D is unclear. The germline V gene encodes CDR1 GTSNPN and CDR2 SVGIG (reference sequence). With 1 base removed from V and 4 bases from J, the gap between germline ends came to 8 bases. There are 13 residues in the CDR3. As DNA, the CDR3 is TGTGCCTGGAGTGCACCTAGGAATCAGCCCCAGCATTTT. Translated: CAWSAPRNQPQHF.

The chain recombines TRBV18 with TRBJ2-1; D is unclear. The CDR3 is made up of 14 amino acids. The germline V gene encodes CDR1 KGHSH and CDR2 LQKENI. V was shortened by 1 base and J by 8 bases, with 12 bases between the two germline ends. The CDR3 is CASSPRGVLDEQFF. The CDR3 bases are TGTGCCAGCTCACCACGTGGGGTCCTAGATGAGCAGTTCTTC.

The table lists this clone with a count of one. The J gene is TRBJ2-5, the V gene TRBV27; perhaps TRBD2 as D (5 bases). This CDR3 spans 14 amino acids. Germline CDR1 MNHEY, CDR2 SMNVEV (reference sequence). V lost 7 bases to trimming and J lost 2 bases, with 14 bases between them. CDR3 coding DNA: TGTGCCAGCATTACCATCGGGATGCAAGAGACCCAGTACTTC. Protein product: CASITIGMQETQYF.

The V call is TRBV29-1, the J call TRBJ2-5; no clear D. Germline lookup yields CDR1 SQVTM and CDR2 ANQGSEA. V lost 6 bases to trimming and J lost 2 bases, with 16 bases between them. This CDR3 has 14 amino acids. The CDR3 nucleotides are TGCAGCGTAATTCCAAACACCCCGCAAGAGACCCAGTACTTC. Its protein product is CSVIPNTPQETQYF.

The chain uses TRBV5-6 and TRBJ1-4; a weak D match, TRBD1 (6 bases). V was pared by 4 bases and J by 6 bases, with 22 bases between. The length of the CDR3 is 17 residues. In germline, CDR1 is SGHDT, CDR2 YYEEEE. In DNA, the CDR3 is TGTGCCAGCAGCCACTCTGCCCTGGGGACACAGTATGAAAAACTGTTTTTT. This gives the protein CASSHSALGTQYEKLFF.

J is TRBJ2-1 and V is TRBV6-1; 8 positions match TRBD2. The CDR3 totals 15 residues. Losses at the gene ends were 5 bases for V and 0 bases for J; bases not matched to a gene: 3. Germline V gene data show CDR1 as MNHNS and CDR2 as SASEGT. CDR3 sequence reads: CASSSGTSSYNEQFF. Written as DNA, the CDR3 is TGTGCCAGCAGTTCCGGGACTAGCTCCTACAATGAGCAGTTCTTC.

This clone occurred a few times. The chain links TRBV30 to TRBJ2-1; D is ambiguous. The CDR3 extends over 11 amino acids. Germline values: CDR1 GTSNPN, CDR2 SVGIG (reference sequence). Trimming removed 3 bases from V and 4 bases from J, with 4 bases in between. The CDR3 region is CAWRGYNEQFF. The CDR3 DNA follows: TGTGCCTGGAGGGGATACAATGAGCAGTTCTTC.

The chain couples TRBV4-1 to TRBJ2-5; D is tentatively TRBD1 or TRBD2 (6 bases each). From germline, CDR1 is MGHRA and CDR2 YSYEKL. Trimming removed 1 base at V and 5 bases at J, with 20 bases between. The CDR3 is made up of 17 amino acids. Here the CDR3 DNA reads TGCGCCAGCAGCCAAGGGGGGGCGCGGGATGCGGTCGAGACCCAGTACTTC. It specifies CASSQGGARDAVETQYF.

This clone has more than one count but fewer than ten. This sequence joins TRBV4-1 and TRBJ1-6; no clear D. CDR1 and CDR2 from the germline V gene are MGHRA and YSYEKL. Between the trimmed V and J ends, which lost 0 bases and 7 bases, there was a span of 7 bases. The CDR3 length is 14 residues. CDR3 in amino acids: CASSQDRRNSPLHF. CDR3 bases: TGCGCCAGCAGCCAAGATCGCAGGAATTCACCCCTCCACTTT.

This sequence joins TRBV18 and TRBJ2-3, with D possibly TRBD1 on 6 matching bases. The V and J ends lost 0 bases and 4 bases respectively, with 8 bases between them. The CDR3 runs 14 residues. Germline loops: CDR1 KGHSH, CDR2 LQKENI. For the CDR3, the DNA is TGTGCCAGCTCACCACCTTGGGGGCCAGATACGCAGTATTTT. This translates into CASSPPWGPDTQYF. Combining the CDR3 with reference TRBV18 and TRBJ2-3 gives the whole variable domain NAGVMQNPRHLVRRRGQEARLRCSPMKGHSHVYWYRQLPEEGLKFMVYLQKENIIDESGMPKERFSAEFPKEGPSILRIQQVVRGDSAAYFCASSPPWGPDTQYFGPGTRLTVL.

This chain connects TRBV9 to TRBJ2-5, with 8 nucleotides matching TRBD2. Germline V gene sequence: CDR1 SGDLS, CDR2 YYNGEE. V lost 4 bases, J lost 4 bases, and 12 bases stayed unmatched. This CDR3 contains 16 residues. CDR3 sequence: CASSPTGTRLGETQYF. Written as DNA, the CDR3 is TGTGCCAGCAGCCCTACCGGGACTAGATTGGGAGAGACCCAGTACTTC.

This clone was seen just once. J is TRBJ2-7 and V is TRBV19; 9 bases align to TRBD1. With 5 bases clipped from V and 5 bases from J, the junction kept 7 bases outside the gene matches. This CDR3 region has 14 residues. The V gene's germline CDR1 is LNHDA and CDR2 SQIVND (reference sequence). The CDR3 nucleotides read TGTGCCAGTAGTCTCCGGGACAGGGCTAACGAGCAGTACTTC. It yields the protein CASSLRDRANEQYF. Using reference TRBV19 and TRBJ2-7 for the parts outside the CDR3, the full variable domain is DGGITQSPKYLFRKEGQNVTLSCEQNLNHDAMYWYRQDPGQGLRLIYYSQIVNDFQKGDIAEGYSVSREKKESFPLTVTSAQKNPTAFYLCASSLRDRANEQYFGPGTRLTVT.

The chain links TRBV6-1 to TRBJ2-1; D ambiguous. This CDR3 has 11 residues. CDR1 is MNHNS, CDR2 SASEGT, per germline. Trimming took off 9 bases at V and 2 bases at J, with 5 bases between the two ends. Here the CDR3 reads CASRAYNEQFF. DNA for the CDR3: TGTGCCAGTCGGGCCTACAATGAGCAGTTCTTC.

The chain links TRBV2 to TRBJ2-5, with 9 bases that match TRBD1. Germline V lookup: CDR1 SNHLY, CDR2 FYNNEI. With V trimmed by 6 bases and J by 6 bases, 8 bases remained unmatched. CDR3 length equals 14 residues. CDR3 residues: CASRGQGVWKTQYF. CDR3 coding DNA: TGTGCCAGCAGGGGACAGGGTGTCTGGAAGACCCAGTACTTC.

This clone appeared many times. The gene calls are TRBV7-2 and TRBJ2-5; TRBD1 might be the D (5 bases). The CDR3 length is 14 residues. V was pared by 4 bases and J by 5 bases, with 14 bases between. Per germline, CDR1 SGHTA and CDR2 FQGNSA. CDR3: CASSYSWSGETQYF. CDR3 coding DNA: TGTGCCAGCAGCTACAGTTGGTCAGGGGAGACCCAGTACTTC.

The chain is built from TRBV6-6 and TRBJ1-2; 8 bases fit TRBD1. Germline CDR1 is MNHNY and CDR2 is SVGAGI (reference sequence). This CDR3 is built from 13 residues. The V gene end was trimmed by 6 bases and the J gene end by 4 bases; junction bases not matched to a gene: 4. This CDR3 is CASRDRVGYGYTF. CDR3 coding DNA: TGTGCCAGCAGGGACAGGGTAGGCTATGGCTACACCTTC.

The CDR3 DNA is TGTGCCAGTAGTTTTGATAGCAATCAGCCCCAGCATTTT. Translation: CASSFDSNQPQHF. The V and J genes are TRBV19 and TRBJ1-5; D remains ambiguous. This CDR3 spans 13 amino acids. Germline V CDR1 and CDR2: LNHDA, SQIVND (reference sequence). V gave up 5 bases and J gave up 0 bases, with 5 bases separating them. Full variable domain (outside the CDR3, taken from reference TRBV19 and TRBJ1-5): DGGITQSPKYLFRKEGQNVTLSCEQNLNHDAMYWYRQDPGQGLRLIYYSQIVNDFQKGDIAEGYSVSREKKESFPLTVTSAQKNPTAFYLCASSFDSNQPQHFGDGTRLSIL.

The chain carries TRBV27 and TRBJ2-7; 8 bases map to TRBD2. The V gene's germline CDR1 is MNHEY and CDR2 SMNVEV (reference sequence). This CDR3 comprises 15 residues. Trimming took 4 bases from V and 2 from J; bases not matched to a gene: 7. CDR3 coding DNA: TGTGCCAGCAGTTGGAACGGGAGGGGAACCTACGAGCAGTACTTC. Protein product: CASSWNGRGTYEQYF.